The rows below give T cell receptor beta chains drawn from one sample of a study of molecular identifiers for immune sequencing clone quantification. Using its own MiXCR run on the PCR reads, TCRdb lists one record per CDR3 protein. The data contain over 85,000 distinct CDR3 sequences, 21% of them singletons. Sequencing used naive CD8+ T cells from blood, with Jurkat cell RNA spiked in. These TCRs come from a human donor in good health. Some libraries in this study had Jurkat cell RNA spiked in. Each CDR3 is given without its conserved first and last residue. Fields, in order: V gene, J gene, CDR3 protein.

v_call: TRBV30; j_call: TRBJ2-1; cdr3_aa: AWSVPRQGLNEQF
v_call: TRBV25-1; j_call: TRBJ2-2; cdr3_aa: ASSDAGRLTGELF
v_call: TRBV5-6; j_call: TRBJ1-4; cdr3_aa: ASSFGQGVFRKLF
v_call: TRBV25-1; j_call: TRBJ2-2; cdr3_aa: ASSLTGVTGELF
v_call: TRBV9; j_call: TRBJ2-7; cdr3_aa: ASSVDGGYEQY
v_call: TRBV19; j_call: TRBJ2-7; cdr3_aa: ASTARTGTYEQY
v_call: TRBV7-3; j_call: TRBJ2-1; cdr3_aa: ASSWGQATSYNEQF
v_call: TRBV19; j_call: TRBJ2-3; cdr3_aa: ASSIDHGGSTDTQY
v_call: TRBV28; j_call: TRBJ2-5; cdr3_aa: ASSLTVGQETQY
v_call: TRBV27; j_call: TRBJ2-7; cdr3_aa: ASSLLFTGVGEQY
v_call: TRBV30; j_call: TRBJ1-1; cdr3_aa: AWSVRRGPNTEAF
v_call: TRBV6-2/TRBV6-3; j_call: TRBJ2-3; cdr3_aa: ASSYDGRVTDTQY
v_call: TRBV18; j_call: TRBJ2-7; cdr3_aa: ASSDDRGEQY
v_call: TRBV7-9; j_call: TRBJ2-3; cdr3_aa: ASSFTADTQY
v_call: TRBV2; j_call: TRBJ1-2; cdr3_aa: ASSEARASNYGYT
v_call: TRBV12-3/TRBV12-4; j_call: TRBJ1-3; cdr3_aa: ASSLMGRSGNTIY
v_call: TRBV7-9; j_call: TRBJ2-7; cdr3_aa: ASNPGQAPYEQY
v_call: TRBV27; j_call: TRBJ2-7; cdr3_aa: ASSPAGTGGEQY
v_call: TRBV20-1; j_call: TRBJ2-3; cdr3_aa: SALEGRDTQY
v_call: TRBV5-4; j_call: TRBJ1-1; cdr3_aa: ASSPQRDGTEAF
v_call: TRBV19; j_call: TRBJ2-1; cdr3_aa: ASSIERGTYNEQF
v_call: TRBV28; j_call: TRBJ2-4; cdr3_aa: ASSFQKDREDIQY
v_call: TRBV2; j_call: TRBJ2-7; cdr3_aa: ATTPDQDTSSSYEQY
v_call: TRBV7-9; j_call: TRBJ2-5; cdr3_aa: ASSPGLGMETQY
v_call: TRBV9; j_call: TRBJ1-1; cdr3_aa: ASSVDVDPGHRNTEAF
v_call: TRBV12-3/TRBV12-4; j_call: TRBJ2-1; cdr3_aa: ASSSTFGAGEVKGEQF
v_call: TRBV25-1; j_call: TRBJ2-7; cdr3_aa: ASSETGYEQY
v_call: TRBV24-1; j_call: TRBJ2-2; cdr3_aa: ATSDLGTGELF
v_call: TRBV24-1; j_call: TRBJ2-7; cdr3_aa: ATSDPGPAGPREQY
v_call: TRBV7-9; j_call: TRBJ2-3; cdr3_aa: ASSADTSTDTQY
v_call: TRBV7-2; j_call: TRBJ2-7; cdr3_aa: ASSTFDRGPYEQY
v_call: TRBV7-9; j_call: TRBJ2-3; cdr3_aa: ASSFTGHRLTDTQY
v_call: TRBV27; j_call: TRBJ1-1; cdr3_aa: ASSQRTGTMNTEAF
v_call: TRBV12-3/TRBV12-4; j_call: TRBJ1-1; cdr3_aa: ASSLRGADTEAF
v_call: TRBV12-5; j_call: TRBJ1-4; cdr3_aa: ASGLGGTNEKLF
v_call: TRBV19; j_call: TRBJ2-7; cdr3_aa: ASSIGGGSTHEQY
v_call: TRBV30; j_call: TRBJ1-1; cdr3_aa: AYGQGRLNTEAF
v_call: TRBV7-6; j_call: TRBJ2-7; cdr3_aa: ASSPGRGPSYEQY
v_call: TRBV5-6; j_call: TRBJ1-1; cdr3_aa: ASSPGQREGTEAF
v_call: TRBV14; j_call: TRBJ1-1; cdr3_aa: ASSLSGVNTEAF
v_call: TRBV19; j_call: TRBJ1-5; cdr3_aa: ASSKQGGENQPQH
v_call: TRBV27; j_call: TRBJ2-1; cdr3_aa: ASTFLGRLNEQF
v_call: TRBV11-2; j_call: TRBJ2-5; cdr3_aa: ASSSGTEETQY
v_call: TRBV5-1; j_call: TRBJ2-3; cdr3_aa: ASSPEGTDLGPLTQY
v_call: TRBV7-3; j_call: TRBJ2-5; cdr3_aa: ASSARGLAGEETQY
v_call: TRBV5-1; j_call: TRBJ1-1; cdr3_aa: ASSLSFGFTEAF
v_call: TRBV10-3; j_call: TRBJ2-5; cdr3_aa: AISEVGVRETQY
v_call: TRBV6-2/TRBV6-3; j_call: TRBJ2-7; cdr3_aa: ASSTGTGVPEQY
v_call: TRBV4-1; j_call: TRBJ2-3; cdr3_aa: ASSLDWMDTQY
v_call: TRBV5-1; j_call: TRBJ2-7; cdr3_aa: ASSLNAGSTYEQY
v_call: TRBV6-5; j_call: TRBJ1-2; cdr3_aa: ASGLAATYGHT
v_call: TRBV29-1; j_call: TRBJ2-3; cdr3_aa: SAPGQGTDTQY
v_call: TRBV7-9; j_call: TRBJ2-1; cdr3_aa: ASRKTGSGYNEQF
v_call: TRBV7-9; j_call: TRBJ2-3; cdr3_aa: ASSLVLGERADTQY
v_call: TRBV28; j_call: TRBJ2-7; cdr3_aa: ASSPLDRGLYYEQY
v_call: TRBV28; j_call: TRBJ2-6; cdr3_aa: ASRGQGWSGANVLT
v_call: TRBV4-3; j_call: TRBJ2-1; cdr3_aa: ASSQDHGGDEQF
v_call: TRBV2; j_call: TRBJ2-7; cdr3_aa: ASRRTGAPNTYEQY
v_call: TRBV7-9; j_call: TRBJ2-7; cdr3_aa: ASSLLDRGGEQY
v_call: TRBV6-5; j_call: TRBJ2-3; cdr3_aa: ASSYSIGGTDTQY